These T cell receptor beta chains were read from a single sample in a study of resident and recirculating memory T cells in vitiligo. Assay: immunoSEQ multiplex PCR; the TCRdb copy retains only in-frame clones and omits some. The table has more than 65,000 clones, roughly 90% seen once. Sequencing used blood. The origin of the receptors is a male donor with vitiligo. Both conserved end residues are part of each CDR3. Each record gives: J gene, clone size, D gene, V gene, CDR3 DNA, CDR3 protein. A D gene is named only where the DNA matches it firmly. Only some rows state a clone size, as once, few, many or a class for expanded clones.

>TRBJ2-2|NA|NA|TRBV7-7
TGTGCCAGCAGCCCCAACCGGGGAGGCACCGGGGAGCTGTTTTTT
CASSPNRGGTGELFF
>TRBJ2-2|NA|TRBD2|TRBV29-1
TGCAGCGTTGAAGGACTAGCGGGGGGTTCCGGGGAGCTGTTTTTT
CSVEGLAGGSGELFF
>TRBJ2-1|NA|TRBD1|TRBV25-1
TGTGCCAGCAGTGATTCGACAGGGCTAAGCTCCTACAATGAGCAGTTCTTC
CASSDSTGLSSYNEQFF
>TRBJ2-5|NA|TRBD2|TRBV9
TGTGCCAGCAGCTCCCCAAGCGGGGGACAAGAGACCCAGTACTTC
CASSSPSGGQETQYF
>TRBJ1-2|NA|TRBD1|TRBV27
TGTGCCAGCAGTCCGGACAGGGCTGGCTATGGCTACACCTTC
CASSPDRAGYGYTF
>TRBJ1-1|once|TRBD1|TRBV5-4
TGTGCCAGCAGCTTGGGGGCTGCTTGGGGACAGGGGAGGCGGAACACTGAAGCTTTCTTT
CASSLGAAWGQGRRNTEAFF
>TRBJ2-1|NA|NA|TRBV27
TGTGCCAGCAGTTTTACCCCGAGCTCCTACAATGAGCAGTTCTTC
CASSFTPSSYNEQFF
>TRBJ2-1|NA|TRBD1|TRBV6-1
TGTGCCAGCAGTGAAGTTGTGGCAGGGGGTAACAATGAGCAGTTCTTC
CASSEVVAGGNNEQFF
>TRBJ2-6|once|TRBD1|TRBV4-1
TGCGCCAGCAGCCCCCGACAGGGGGCAGGACTACTGAACGTCCTGACTTTC
CASSPRQGAGLLNVLTF
>TRBJ2-1|once|TRBD2|TRBV6-6
TGTGCCAGCAGTTACTCAGGAGCGGGGGGCGTACCGCAGTTCTTC
CASSYSGAGGVPQFF
>TRBJ1-5|NA|NA|TRBV2
TGTGCCAGCAGTGATACCGGGTATCAGCCCCAGCATTTT
CASSDTGYQPQHF
>TRBJ2-5|NA|NA|TRBV7-7
TGTGCTAGCAGCCAAGGGACTCAAGAGACCCAGTACTTC
CASSQGTQETQYF
>TRBJ2-6|NA|NA|TRBV2
TGTGCCCTCACCGGGGATGGGTACGTCCTGACTTTC
CALTGDGYVLTF
>TRBJ2-7|NA|TRBD1|TRBV9
TGTGCCAGCGCTAGAGGACAGGGGAATCGATACGAGCAGTACTTC
CASARGQGNRYEQYF
>TRBJ2-7|NA|TRBD1|TRBV6-1
TGTGCCAGGGGAACCGGGACAGTCACCTACGAGCAGTACTTC
CARGTGTVTYEQYF
>TRBJ1-1|NA|NA|TRBV6-6
TGTGCCAGCAGTGGAGGACAGTCCTACACTGAAGCTTTCTTT
CASSGGQSYTEAFF
>TRBJ2-7|NA|NA|TRBV27
TGTGCCAGCAGTTTGCGGGGTGGGGACGAGCAGTACTTC
CASSLRGGDEQYF
>TRBJ2-7|NA|NA|TRBV9
TGTGCCAGCAGCCCCCGCGGGCAGGCTCTCTACGAGCAGTACTTC
CASSPRGQALYEQYF
>TRBJ1-2|NA|NA|TRBV5-4
TGTGCCAGCAGCTTGATGGCGGGGCACTATGGCTACACCTTC
CASSLMAGHYGYTF
>TRBJ1-2|NA|TRBD1|TRBV11-1
TGTGCCAGCAGCTTAGGACAGGGCGCCTATGGCTACACCTTC
CASSLGQGAYGYTF
>TRBJ2-1|NA|NA|TRBV5-6
TGTGCCAGCAGCTTGCCAGGGGTTTATGGAAATGAGCAGTTCTTC
CASSLPGVYGNEQFF
>TRBJ1-2|NA|NA|TRBV6-5
TGTGCCAGCAGAGGAACTGGGGACTTCTATGGCTACACCTTC
CASRGTGDFYGYTF
>TRBJ2-1|NA|TRBD2|TRBV4-2
TGTGCCAGCAGCCAATTTAGGACTAGCGGGGGCGACAATGAGCAGTTCTTC
CASSQFRTSGGDNEQFF
>TRBJ1-3|NA|NA|TRBV9
TGTGCCAGCAGCGTAGGAGCAGCGGGAAACACCATATATTTT
CASSVGAAGNTIYF
>TRBJ2-3|once|NA|TRBV29-1
TGCAGCGTCAAGGGGCGCGGGAAGGGTGCAGATACGCAGTATTTT
CSVKGRGKGADTQYF
>TRBJ1-1|once|TRBD1|TRBV7-6
TGTGCCAGCAGCTTAGCGGGGACAGATGAAGCTTTCTTT
CASSLAGTDEAFF
>TRBJ1-5|NA|TRBD1|TRBV7-2
TGTGCCAGCAGCCCGACGACAGGGGCAGAGGAGCCCCAGCATTTT
CASSPTTGAEEPQHF
>TRBJ1-2|once|TRBD1|TRBV7-2
TGTGCCAGCAGCTTAGATTGGGGACAGGGGGCAAGTGGCTACACCTTC
CASSLDWGQGASGYTF
>TRBJ1-1|medium-sized|NA|TRBV9
TGTGCCAGCAGCCTAGAAGAGGGTGGCACTGAAGCTTTCTTT
CASSLEEGGTEAFF
>TRBJ2-3|NA|TRBD1|TRBV18
TGTGCCAGCTCACCAGGGCAGGGGGCGGATACGCAGTATTTT
CASSPGQGADTQYF
>TRBJ1-4|once|TRBD1|TRBV7-2
TGTGCCAGCAGCAGGGACAGGGACGAAAAACTGTTTTTT
CASSRDRDEKLFF
>TRBJ1-5|NA|NA|TRBV5-8
TGTGCCAGCAGCTTTGACAGGTATAGCAATCAGCCCCAGCATTTT
CASSFDRYSNQPQHF
>TRBJ2-3|NA|TRBD2|TRBV29-1
TGCAGCGTTGAGAGCGGGGGGGATACGCAGTATTTT
CSVESGGDTQYF
>TRBJ2-3|NA|NA|TRBV14
TGTGCCAGCAGCCAGTCTAAGGGGATGACTAGCACAGATACGCAGTATTTT
CASSQSKGMTSTDTQYF
>TRBJ1-5|once|TRBD1|TRBV19
TGTGCCAGTAGTTCCCAGGGGGGCAATCAGCCCCAGCATTTT
CASSSQGGNQPQHF
>TRBJ2-3|NA|NA|TRBV9
TGTGCCAGCAGCGTGGAAAGCGGCTTCACAGATACGCAGTATTTT
CASSVESGFTDTQYF
>TRBJ2-5|NA|TRBD1|TRBV19
TGTGCCAGTAGTGCCGACAGGGGGAAGACCCAGTACTTC
CASSADRGKTQYF
>TRBJ1-5|few|NA|TRBV7-6
TGTGCCAGCAGCCCAGGGGCTGGTCAGCCCCAGCATTTT
CASSPGAGQPQHF
>TRBJ2-2|NA|TRBD1|TRBV18
TGTGCCAGCTCTCCGGGACAGTCTTCCGGGGAGCTGTTTTTT
CASSPGQSSGELFF
>TRBJ1-1|NA|TRBD1|TRBV9
TGTGCCAGCAGCGGGAACTCGGGACAGGGACTTGGGGACACTGAAGCTTTCTTT
CASSGNSGQGLGDTEAFF
>TRBJ2-3|once|TRBD2|TRBV4-2
TGTGCCAGCAGCCAAGAACTAGCGGGGAAATTGGGGGCGCAGTATTTT
CASSQELAGKLGAQYF
>TRBJ1-2|once|NA|TRBV4-3
TGCGCCAGCAGCCGGATGGGCGTCGCGTATGGCTACACCTTC
CASSRMGVAYGYTF
>TRBJ1-1|once|TRBD1|TRBV19
TGTGCCAGTAGTATAGGGAACCGGGACAGAGAAGCTTTCTTT
CASSIGNRDREAFF
>TRBJ1-1|NA|NA|TRBV6-5
TGTGCCAGCAGGCCTCGACAGTTTCTCACTGAAGCTTTCTTT
CASRPRQFLTEAFF
>TRBJ2-1|NA|NA|TRBV5-6
TGTGCCAGCAGCTTAACTAGCATGAGCTCCTACAATGAGCAGTTCTTC
CASSLTSMSSYNEQFF
>TRBJ2-1|NA|TRBD1|TRBV2
TGTGCCAGCAGGACAGGGCTCTACAATGAGCAGTTCTTC
CASRTGLYNEQFF
>TRBJ1-6|NA|NA|TRBV9
TGTGCCAGCAGCGTATCCCAGGAAAATTCACCCCTCCACTTT
CASSVSQENSPLHF
>TRBJ2-7|NA|TRBD1|TRBV28
TGTGCCAGCAGTTTAGCTGGACAGGGACCCCGCTACGAGCAGTACTTC
CASSLAGQGPRYEQYF
>TRBJ2-3|NA|TRBD1|TRBV6-5
TGTGCCAGCAGGCTACAGGGGACAGATACGCAGTATTTT
CASRLQGTDTQYF
>TRBJ1-4|NA|NA|TRBV29-1
TGCAGCGCGGCAGGACAGCATGAAAAACTGTTTTTT
CSAAGQHEKLFF
>TRBJ2-5|NA|TRBD1|TRBV5-1
TGCGCCAGCAGCGCGACAGGGGAGGAGACCCAGTACTTC
CASSATGEETQYF
>TRBJ1-2|NA|TRBD1|TRBV4-3
TGCGCCAGCAGACCACTTCGGACAGGGAGACAGGATGGCTACACCTTC
CASRPLRTGRQDGYTF
>TRBJ2-1|NA|TRBD2|TRBV20-1
TGCAGTGCTAGACGAGCGGGGGAGCAGTTCTTC
CSARRAGEQFF
>TRBJ2-5|NA|TRBD2|TRBV18
TGTGCCAGCCTACCCGGGGGGGAGACCCAGTACTTC
CASLPGGETQYF
>TRBJ2-5|NA|TRBD2|TRBV28
TGTGCCAGCAGTCCCCCGGGAGCTAGCGGGAGGGAGACCCAGTACTTC
CASSPPGASGRETQYF
>TRBJ2-7|NA|NA|TRBV5-6
TGTGCCAGCAGCGCGGCTCAGGGCTACGAGCAGTACTTC
CASSAAQGYEQYF
>TRBJ1-6|once|TRBD1|TRBV9
TGTGCCAGCAGCTCCTGGACAGGGGCGAATTCACCCCTCCACTTT
CASSSWTGANSPLHF
>TRBJ2-7|NA|NA|TRBV5-1
TGCGCCAGCAGCTTGGGGGGCCAACAGGGTGAGCAGTACTTC
CASSLGGQQGEQYF
>TRBJ2-6|NA|NA|TRBV5-4
TGTGCCAGCAGCCCCTCCTCACAGGGCGCTGGGGCCAACGTCCTGACTTTC
CASSPSSQGAGANVLTF